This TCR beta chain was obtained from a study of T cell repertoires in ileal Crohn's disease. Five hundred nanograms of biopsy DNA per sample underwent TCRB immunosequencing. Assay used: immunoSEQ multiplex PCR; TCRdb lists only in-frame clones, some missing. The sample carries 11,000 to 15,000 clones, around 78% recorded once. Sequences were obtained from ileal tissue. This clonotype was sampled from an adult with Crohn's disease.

CDR3 sequence reads: CASGGTFYEQYF. CDR3 sequence (DNA): TGTGCCAGCGGGGGGACGTTCTACGAGCAGTACTTC. This chain uses TRBV27 with TRBJ2-7; D is possibly TRBD2 (6 bases). In germline, CDR1 is MNHEY, CDR2 SMNVEV (reference sequence). CDR3 length: 12 residues. V was trimmed by 8 bases and J by 3 bases, leaving 11 bases between them.